The 10 T cell receptor beta chains given below trace back to one sample, sequenced in a study of control samples from healthy donors and cancer patients. Profiling relied on immunoSEQ multiplex PCR, and the TCRdb table lists in-frame clones only, not all of them. The sample holds some 150,000 clones, around 94% seen once. The sequencing input was blood. These receptors came from a man in his forties or fifties in good health.

This chain joins TRBV10-1 and TRBJ2-1; 12 bases fit TRBD1. This CDR3 region has 14 residues. V was pared by 8 bases and J by 5 bases, with 4 bases of the junction left unmatched. Per germline, CDR1 WNHNN and CDR2 SYGVQD (reference sequence). The DNA for the CDR3 is TGCGCCAGCCGGGGACAGGGGGCTGACAATGAGCAGTTCTTC. It specifies CASRGQGADNEQFF.

The chain combines TRBV10-3 with TRBJ1-1, with a weak D call TRBD1 (5 bases). Germline V gene data show CDR1 as ENHRY and CDR2 as SYGVKD. V was clipped by 4 bases and J by 0 bases, with 9 bases between them. The CDR3 length is 14 residues. CDR3 in DNA: TGTGCCATCAGTGGGGGGAACATGAACACTGAAGCTTTCTTT. It is translated as CAISGGNMNTEAFF.

CDR3 loop: CASTGQAQETQYF. CDR3 DNA sequence: TGCGCCAGCACGGGACAAGCTCAAGAGACCCAGTACTTC. This chain uses TRBV10-1 with TRBJ2-5; maybe TRBD1 (6 bases). Trimming cost V 7 bases and J 2 bases, with 11 bases left between them. The V gene's germline CDR1 is WNHNN and CDR2 SYGVQD (reference sequence). This CDR3 region has 13 residues.

The chain recombines TRBV5-6 with TRBJ1-6, with D tentatively TRBD1 (5 bases). Trimming pared 5 bases from V and 7 bases from J, leaving 10 bases between. CDR3 length: 13 amino acids. CDR1 is SGHDT, CDR2 YYEEEE, per germline. The CDR3 here is CASSFAGNSPLHF. The CDR3 bases are TGTGCCAGCAGTTTCGCAGGGAATTCACCCCTCCACTTT.

The chain joins TRBV3-1 (or the pseudogene TRBV3-2) to TRBJ1-1; D possibly corresponds to TRBD1 (5 bases). The CDR3 runs 12 residues. Trimming took off 4 bases at V and 6 bases at J, with 9 bases between the two ends. The germline V gene encodes CDR1 LGHDT and CDR2 YNNKEL (reference sequence). In nucleotides, the CDR3 is TGTGCCAGCAGCCCAGGGTTTTCTGAAGCTTTCTTT. The encoded protein is CASSPGFSEAFF.

This chain connects TRBV7-2 to TRBJ1-1; D ambiguous. The CDR3 has 14 residues. Between the trimmed V and J ends, which lost 6 bases and 0 bases, there was a span of 11 bases. Germline V gives CDR1 SGHTA, CDR2 FQGNSA. Written as DNA, the CDR3 is TGTGCCAGCAGTCTAAGAGTCGTGAACACTGAAGCTTTCTTT. It specifies CASSLRVVNTEAFF.

The chain joins TRBV28 to TRBJ1-5; perhaps TRBD1 as D (6 bases). The length of the CDR3 is 14 residues. V lost 5 bases and J lost 6, with 14 bases in between. The germline gives CDR1 MDHEN, CDR2 SYDVKM. The CDR3 coding sequence is TGTGCCAGCAGTCTTGCAGGGGTTCTTCAGCCCCAGCATTTT. Encoded protein: CASSLAGVLQPQHF.

V usage is TRBV18 and J usage is TRBJ2-5; D remains ambiguous. The CDR3 covers 12 residues. V was pared by 6 bases and J by 0 bases, with 5 bases between. Germline values: CDR1 KGHSH, CDR2 LQKENI. The CDR3 region has the DNA TGTGCCAGCTCTCTGTACCAAGAGACCCAGTACTTC. Protein: CASSLYQETQYF.

This sequence joins TRBV9 and TRBJ2-7; D gene ambiguous. This CDR3 contains 13 residues. From germline, CDR1 is SGDLS and CDR2 YYNGEE. Trimming pared 3 bases from V and 0 bases from J, leaving 7 bases between. The chain's CDR3 is CASSDSSSYEQYF. The CDR3 bases are TGTGCCAGCAGCGATTCGTCCTCCTACGAGCAGTACTTC.

The chain employs TRBV18 and TRBJ2-5; the D gene is possibly TRBD1 (6 bases). The germline V and J ends were trimmed by 6 bases and 2 bases, with 10 bases remaining between them. Germline V lookup: CDR1 KGHSH, CDR2 LQKENI. The CDR3 is 13 residues long. The CDR3 DNA sequence: TGTGCCAGCTCGAAGGGACATCAAGAGACCCAGTACTTC. Protein: CASSKGHQETQYF.